This T cell receptor (beta chain) was sequenced during a study of siplizumab effects on memory and regulatory T cells. Study observations and caveats: For siplizumab cultures, the suppressive function of their proliferating Tregs was not confirmed.

CDR3 length: 16 amino acids. Trimming cost V 1 base and J 5 bases; bases outside gene matches: 8. The germline V gene encodes CDR1 SGHRS and CDR2 YFSETQ. In the case of this clone: Antigen: not known.

Assay used: immunoSEQ multiplex PCR; TCRdb lists only in-frame clones, some missing. The sample carries 100,000 or so clones, around 92% recorded once. The J gene is TRBJ2-5, the V gene TRBV5-1; TRBD2 agrees at 10 bases. The receptor comes from a human donor in good health. Some clones in this sample may be carry-over from other donors' samples. The sample taken for sequencing was CD4+ T cells sorted from blood. This CDR3 is CASSLPSGSGAETQYF. CDR3 DNA: TGCGCCAGCAGCTTGCCTAGCGGGAGTGGGGCGGAGACCCAGTACTTC.